The rows below give T cell receptor beta chains drawn from one sample of a study of shared clonotypes between healthy human individuals. TCRdb's table, derived via immunoSEQ multiplex PCR, lists solely in-frame clones and lacks some. The table shows about 960,000 clones, with 76% occurring only once. The specimen sequenced was memory CD4+ T cells sorted from blood. Receptors originate from a man aged 18 to 29 in good health. The CDR3 runs from the conserved cysteine through the conserved F or W. Each record gives: J gene, V gene, CDR3 protein.

J: TRBJ1-3; V: TRBV5-6; CDR3: CASSSGRIGNTIYF
J: TRBJ1-1; V: TRBV6-1; CDR3: CASRVQTGGVTEAFF
J: TRBJ2-7; V: TRBV5-5; CDR3: CASSLTPGHGNYEQYF
J: TRBJ2-7; V: TRBV10-3; CDR3: CAISSGGASYEQYF
J: TRBJ1-1; V: TRBV27; CDR3: CASSFSSGKGAFF
J: TRBJ1-3; V: TRBV6-6; CDR3: CASGTGVGNTIYF
J: TRBJ2-3; V: TRBV2; CDR3: CASSERVAGNTDTQYF
J: TRBJ2-5; V: TRBV21-1; CDR3: CASSKKRDRYETQYF
J: TRBJ2-3; V: TRBV2; CDR3: CASSVDGGPDTQYF
J: TRBJ2-7; V: TRBV6-1; CDR3: CATRGVPSSYEQYF
J: TRBJ2-5; V: TRBV18; CDR3: CASSPSLGSVGETQYF
J: TRBJ2-5; V: TRBV5-5; CDR3: CASSLWTSLIQETQYF
J: TRBJ2-7; V: TRBV7-9; CDR3: CASSGGPTRYEQYF
J: TRBJ2-5; V: TRBV5-4; CDR3: CASSKMTGGQETQYF
J: TRBJ1-1; V: TRBV5-1; CDR3: CASKPRPGEDGTEAFF
J: TRBJ1-6; V: TRBV5-6; CDR3: CASSLGAERDNSPLHF
J: TRBJ1-1; V: TRBV18; CDR3: CASSPPMPMNTEAFF
J: TRBJ2-3; V: TRBV19; CDR3: CASSIGGRATDTQYF
J: TRBJ1-2; V: TRBV5-1; CDR3: CASSLVPDRVYGYTF
J: TRBJ2-7; V: TRBV29-1; CDR3: CSVSDPRGEQYF
J: TRBJ2-2; V: TRBV10-3; CDR3: CAITVAENTGELFF
J: TRBJ2-5; V: TRBV18; CDR3: CASSRDRQETQYF